Below, 18 T cell receptor beta chains from the same sample are listed, as sequenced in a study of PD-L1 blockade in urothelial cancer. Clones were sequenced by immunoSEQ multiplex PCR, and TCRdb holds only the in-frame ones, with some missing. The data contain more than 35,000 clones, roughly 82% of them singletons. The sequencing here drew on PBMCs, taken around atezolizumab (anti-PD-L1) treatment. The receptors were sampled from a man aged 70 or older with urothelial cancer.

This chain joins TRBV9 and TRBJ1-2; D is ambiguous. This CDR3 has 13 residues. Germline loops: CDR1 SGDLS, CDR2 YYNGEE. V lost 3 bases, J lost 10 bases, and 16 bases lay in between. As DNA, the CDR3 is TGTGCCAGCAGCGCCCCCGGCGGTCCGACCTACACCTTC. This encodes CASSAPGGPTYTF.

This chain connects TRBV10-2 to TRBJ2-1; 8 nucleotides line up with TRBD1. The germline V gene has CDR1 WSHSY and CDR2 SAAADI. The CDR3 covers 15 residues. The junction had 11 bases not matched to a gene; V was cut back by 4 bases and J by 9 bases. CDR3 residues: CASSGNFQGAGEQFF. The CDR3 DNA reads as TGCGCCAGCAGTGGGAACTTTCAGGGGGCAGGTGAGCAGTTCTTC.

The chain combines TRBV28 with TRBJ2-7; 11 positions match TRBD2. V was clipped by 5 bases and J by 2 bases; unmatched bases: 2. Per the germline V gene, CDR1 is MDHEN and CDR2 is SYDVKM. This CDR3 region has 14 residues. The CDR3 DNA reads TGTGCCAGCAGTATTAGCGGGAGGGCCTACGAGCAGTACTTC. Its translation is CASSISGRAYEQYF.

This sequence joins TRBV14 and TRBJ2-4, with D possibly matching TRBD1 (6 bases). In germline, CDR1 is SGHDN, CDR2 FVKESK. The CDR3 is 12 residues long. V lost 4 bases to trimming and J lost 7 bases, with 8 bases between them. CDR3 region: CASSPRGNIQYF. The CDR3, as DNA: TGTGCCAGCAGCCCCAGGGGCAACATTCAGTACTTC.

The V gene is TRBV29-1, the J gene TRBJ1-1; 9 nucleotides match TRBD1. Per germline, CDR1 SQVTM and CDR2 ANQGSEA. The CDR3 loop spans 13 amino acids. Losses at the gene ends were 7 bases for V and 8 bases for J; bases not matched to a gene: 11. Written as DNA, the CDR3 is TGCAGCGGGGGACAGGGTGGAGCATCAGAAGCTTTCTTT. Its protein product is CSGGQGGASEAFF.

V is TRBV5-1 and J is TRBJ2-7; D possibly corresponds to TRBD2 (7 bases). Germline V gives CDR1 SGHRS, CDR2 YFSETQ. This CDR3 region has 18 residues. V was clipped by 1 base and J by 5 bases, with 25 bases between them. CDR3 nucleotides: TGCGCCAGCAGCTTGAATAGCATGGCGGGGGCCCGCCAACACGAGCAGTACTTC. Its protein is CASSLNSMAGARQHEQYF. Supplemented by reference TRBV5-1 and TRBJ2-7, the full variable domain reads KAGVTQTPRYLIKTRGQQVTLSCSPISGHRSVSWYQQTPGQGLQFLFEYFSETQRNKGNFPGRFSGRQFSNSRSEMNVSTLELGDSALYLCASSLNSMAGARQHEQYFGPGTRLTVT.

The V call is TRBV15, the J call TRBJ2-3; 8 bases match TRBD2. The CDR3 is 15 residues long. The germline V gene encodes CDR1 LNHNV and CDR2 YYDKDF (reference sequence). The junction had 3 bases not matched to a gene; V was cut back by 0 bases and J by 4 bases. CDR3: CATSRDRGGSDTQYF. CDR3 nucleotides: TGTGCCACCAGCAGAGACCGGGGGGGCTCAGATACGCAGTATTTT. The full variable domain, its missing parts supplied by reference TRBV15 and TRBJ2-3, is DAMVIQNPRYQVTQFGKPVTLSCSQTLNHNVMYWYQQKSSQAPKLLFHYYDKDFNNEADTPDNFQSRRPNTSFCFLDIRSPGLGDTAMYLCATSRDRGGSDTQYFGPGTRLTVL.

The chain has TRBV16 and TRBJ1-2; a weak D match, TRBD1 (5 bases). Germline CDR1 reads KGHSY; CDR2 reads FQNENV. V was shortened by 3 bases and J by 7 bases, with 18 bases between the two germline ends. The CDR3 extends over 15 amino acids. DNA of the CDR3: TGTGCCAGCAGCCAGTTGTTTAGGGGCCGCGGTGGCTACACCTTC. This gives the protein CASSQLFRGRGGYTF. The entire variable domain, with the rest obtained from reference TRBV16 and TRBJ1-2, is as follows: GEEVAQTPKHLVRGEGQKAKLYCAPIKGHSYVFWYQQVLKNEFKFLISFQNENVFDETGMPKERFSAKCLPNSPCSLEIQATKLEDSAVYFCASSQLFRGRGGYTFGSGTRLTVV.

The rearrangement uses TRBV10-3 and TRBJ1-2, with TRBD1 matching 10 bases. CDR3 length: 15 amino acids. Losses at the gene ends were 8 bases for V and 2 bases for J; bases not matched to a gene: 8. The V gene's germline CDR1 is ENHRY and CDR2 SYGVKD. The CDR3 DNA sequence: TGTGCCATCGGGACAGACAGGGGGCTGAACTATGGCTACACCTTC. As protein: CAIGTDRGLNYGYTF.

The chain couples TRBV7-6 to TRBJ2-7, with 8 positions matching TRBD2. The CDR3 totals 18 residues. Trimming at V came to 1 base and at J to 0 bases, leaving 11 bases not matched to a gene. The germline V gene encodes CDR1 SGHVS and CDR2 FNYEAQ. CDR3 DNA: TGTGCCAGCAGCTTAGAACCCCCCGGGAGGGCCCTCTCCTACGAGCAGTACTTC. This gives the protein CASSLEPPGRALSYEQYF.

This chain connects TRBV4-1 to TRBJ1-1, with a possible D match to TRBD1 (6 bases). The V gene's germline CDR1 is MGHRA and CDR2 YSYEKL. The CDR3 is made up of 17 amino acids. With 1 base removed from V and 6 bases from J, the gap between germline ends came to 21 bases. The chain's CDR3 is CASSQGVRQGRDAEAFF. In nucleotides, the CDR3 is TGCGCCAGCAGCCAAGGGGTTCGCCAGGGGAGGGATGCTGAAGCTTTCTTT.

This clone was seen once. The V and J genes are TRBV4-3 and TRBJ2-7, with 9 bases aligning to TRBD1. The length of the CDR3 is 14 residues. Germline V gene lookup returns CDR1 LGHNA and CDR2 YSLEER. Losses at the gene ends were 4 bases for V and 2 bases for J; bases not matched to a gene: 3. In DNA form, the CDR3 reads TGCGCCAGCAGCCCCCGACAGGGGGCCTACGAGCAGTACTTC. Translated: CASSPRQGAYEQYF.

V and J are TRBV7-2 and TRBJ2-1; TRBD2 agrees at 8 bases. The germline gives CDR1 SGHTA, CDR2 FQGNSA. V gave up 2 bases and J gave up 4 bases; unmatched junction bases: 4. The CDR3 extends over 15 amino acids. In DNA, the CDR3 is TGTGCCAGCAGCTTATCGGGAGGGAGTTACAATGAGCAGTTCTTC. Translated: CASSLSGGSYNEQFF.

About this clone: Germline and junction disagree at one end, which may indicate a read error. The genes are TRBV7-2 and TRBJ1-1, with TRBD1 identical over 7 bases. CDR1 and CDR2 (germline): SGHTA, FQGNSA. The length of the CDR3 is 13 residues. The CDR3 nucleotides are TGTGCCAGCAGCTTAGGACAGGGCCGAAGCGTCGTCTTT. Its protein product is CASSLGQGRSVVF.

This chain uses TRBV19 with TRBJ1-3, with D tentatively TRBD1 (6 bases). The germline gives CDR1 LNHDA, CDR2 SQIVND (reference sequence). Between the trimmed V and J ends, which lost 9 bases and 0 bases, there was a span of 18 bases. The CDR3 runs to 16 residues. In DNA form, the CDR3 reads TGTGCCAGCCTCCGGGACACACAATACTCTGGAAACACCATATATTTT. Its translation is CASLRDTQYSGNTIYF.

For this clone: Germline and junction disagree at one end, which may indicate a read error. The V gene is TRBV19, the J gene TRBJ1-2; D remains ambiguous. Germline V gives CDR1 LNHDA, CDR2 SQIVND (reference sequence). This CDR3 contains 11 residues. CDR3 nucleotide sequence: TGTGCCAGTAGTCCGTTACCGGTCCACTACTTC. Translation: CASSPLPVHYF.

The rearrangement links TRBV20-1 to TRBJ2-7, with D possibly TRBD1 on 6 matching bases. The germline V and J ends were trimmed by 6 bases and 6 bases, with 12 bases remaining between them. In germline, CDR1 is DFQATT, CDR2 SNEGSKA (reference sequence). The CDR3 loop spans 11 amino acids. This CDR3 is CSARGQSEQYF. The CDR3 nucleotides are TGCAGTGCCCGTGGACAGTCCGAGCAGTACTTC.

This rearrangement joins TRBV5-4 to TRBJ2-1, with 10 bases lining up with TRBD2. After removal of 1 base from V and 8 bases from J, the junction contained 6 bases not matched to a gene. Germline V CDR1 and CDR2: SGHNT, YYREEE (reference sequence). This CDR3 is built from 15 residues. CDR3 DNA sequence: TGTGCCAGCAGCTTGTCTAGCGGGGGTATACATGAGCAGTTCTTC. Translated, it gives CASSLSSGGIHEQFF.